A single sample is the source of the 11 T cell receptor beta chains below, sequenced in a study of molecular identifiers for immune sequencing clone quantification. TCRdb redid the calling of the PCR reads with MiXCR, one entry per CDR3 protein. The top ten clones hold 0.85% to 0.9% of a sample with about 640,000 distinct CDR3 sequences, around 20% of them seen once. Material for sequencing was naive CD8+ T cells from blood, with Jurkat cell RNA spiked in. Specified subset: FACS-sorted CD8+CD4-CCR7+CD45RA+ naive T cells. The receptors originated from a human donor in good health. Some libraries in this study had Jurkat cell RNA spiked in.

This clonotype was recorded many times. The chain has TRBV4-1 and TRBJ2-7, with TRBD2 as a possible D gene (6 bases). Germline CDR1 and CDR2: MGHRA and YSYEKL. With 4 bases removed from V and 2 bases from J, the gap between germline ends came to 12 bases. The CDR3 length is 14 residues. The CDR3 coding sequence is TGCGCCAGCAGCCGCGGGGTAGCCACCTACGAGCAGTACTTC. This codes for CASSRGVATYEQYF.

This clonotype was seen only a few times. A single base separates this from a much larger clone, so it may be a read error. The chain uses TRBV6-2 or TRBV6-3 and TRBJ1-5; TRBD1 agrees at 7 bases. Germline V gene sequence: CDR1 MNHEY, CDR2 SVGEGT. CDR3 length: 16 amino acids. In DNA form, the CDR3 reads TGTGCCATCGCGGACAGGTCGGTGGTTAGCAATCAGCTCCAGCATTTT. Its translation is CAIADRSVVSNQLQHF.

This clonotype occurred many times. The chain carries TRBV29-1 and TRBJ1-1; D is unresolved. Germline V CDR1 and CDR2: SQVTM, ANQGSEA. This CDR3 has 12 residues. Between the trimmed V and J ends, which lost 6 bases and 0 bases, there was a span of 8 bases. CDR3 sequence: CSVLYLNTEAFF. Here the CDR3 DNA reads TGCAGCGTCCTATATCTGAACACTGAAGCTTTCTTT.

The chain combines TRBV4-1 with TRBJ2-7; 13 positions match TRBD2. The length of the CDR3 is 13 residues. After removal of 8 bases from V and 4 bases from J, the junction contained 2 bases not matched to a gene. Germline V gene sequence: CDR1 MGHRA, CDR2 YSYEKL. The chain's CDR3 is CASGLAGAYEQYF. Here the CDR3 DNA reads TGCGCCAGCGGACTAGCGGGGGCATACGAGCAGTACTTC.

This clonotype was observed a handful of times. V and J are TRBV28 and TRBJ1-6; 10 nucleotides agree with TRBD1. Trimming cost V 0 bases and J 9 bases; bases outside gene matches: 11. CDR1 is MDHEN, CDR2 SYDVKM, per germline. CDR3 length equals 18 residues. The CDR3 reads CASSLWGSTGGSGSPLHF. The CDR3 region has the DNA TGTGCCAGCAGTTTATGGGGGTCGACAGGGGGCTCCGGTTCACCCCTCCACTTT. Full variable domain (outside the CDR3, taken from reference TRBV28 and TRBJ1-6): DVKVTQSSRYLVKRTGEKVFLECVQDMDHENMFWYRQDPGLGLRLIYFSYDVKMKEKGDIPEGYSVSREKKERFSLILESASTNQTSMYLCASSLWGSTGGSGSPLHFGNGTRLTVT.

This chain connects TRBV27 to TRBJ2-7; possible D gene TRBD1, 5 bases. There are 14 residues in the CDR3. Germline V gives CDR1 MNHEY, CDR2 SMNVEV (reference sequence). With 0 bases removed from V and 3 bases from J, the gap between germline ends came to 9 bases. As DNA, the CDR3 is TGTGCCAGCAGTTTATCGAATCAGGGCTACGAGCAGTACTTC. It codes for CASSLSNQGYEQYF.

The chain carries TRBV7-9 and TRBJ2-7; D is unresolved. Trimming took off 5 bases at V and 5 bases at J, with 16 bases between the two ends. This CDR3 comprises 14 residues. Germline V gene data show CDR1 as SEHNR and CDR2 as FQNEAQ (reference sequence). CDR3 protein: CASSASVGLNEQYF. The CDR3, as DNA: TGTGCCAGCAGCGCGTCGGTGGGTTTGAACGAGCAGTACTTC.

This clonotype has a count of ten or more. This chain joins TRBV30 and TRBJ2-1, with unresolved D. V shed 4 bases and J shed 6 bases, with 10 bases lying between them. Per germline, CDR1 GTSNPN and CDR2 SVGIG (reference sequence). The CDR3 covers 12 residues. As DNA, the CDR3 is TGTGCCTGGAAGGGCGACGCCAATGAGCAGTTCTTC. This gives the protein CAWKGDANEQFF. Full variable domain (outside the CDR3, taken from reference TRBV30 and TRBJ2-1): SQTIHQWPATLVQPVGSPLSLECTVEGTSNPNLYWYRQAAGRGLQLLFYSVGIGQISSEVPQNLSASRPQDRQFILSSKKLLLSDSGFYLCAWKGDANEQFFGPGTRLTVL.

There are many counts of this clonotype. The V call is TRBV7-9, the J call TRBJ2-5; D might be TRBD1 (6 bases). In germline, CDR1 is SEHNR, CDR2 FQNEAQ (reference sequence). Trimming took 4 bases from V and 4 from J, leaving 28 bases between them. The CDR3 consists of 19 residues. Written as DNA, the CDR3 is TGTGCCAGCAGCTCATCCTTGACCGTCAAAACAGGGACCCCAGAGACCCAGTACTTC. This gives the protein CASSSSLTVKTGTPETQYF.

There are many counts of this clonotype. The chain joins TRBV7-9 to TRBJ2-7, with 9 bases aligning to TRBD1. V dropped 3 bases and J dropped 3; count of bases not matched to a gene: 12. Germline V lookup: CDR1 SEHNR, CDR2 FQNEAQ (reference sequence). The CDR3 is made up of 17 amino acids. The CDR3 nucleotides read TGTGCCAGCAGCTTCCCCAAACCGGGACAGGGCAACTACGAGCAGTACTTC. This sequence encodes CASSFPKPGQGNYEQYF.

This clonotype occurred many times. The CDR3 nucleotides are TGTGCCAGCAGCCCCATTCCAAGCTCCTACAATGAGCAGTTCTTC. Its protein product is CASSPIPSSYNEQFF. V is TRBV7-2 and J is TRBJ2-1; no reliable D call. Germline CDR1 reads SGHTA; CDR2 reads FQGNSA. The CDR3 consists of 15 residues. V was clipped by 5 bases and J by 0 bases, with 11 bases between them.